The clone carrying this T cell receptor (beta chain) occurred many times. The data belong to a study of blood T cells in healthy people across ages. Germline-derived CDR1 and CDR2 are MNHEY and SVGEGT. V was trimmed by 3 bases and J by 8 bases, leaving 17 bases between them. This CDR3 spans 15 amino acids. Then a second PCR, running about 6 to 11 cycles, was carried out with a sample-barcoded 5' primer and a J-beta primer mix. TCRdb ran MiXCR on the 5' RACE reads and lists one entry per CDR3 protein. The sample holds approximately 700,000 distinct CDR3 sequences, about 30% seen once. This rearrangement joins TRBV6-2 or TRBV6-3 to TRBJ2-1, with D possibly matching TRBD2 (6 bases). Sequencing input: blood. This TCR was recovered from a woman aged 80 or older in good health. CDR3 in amino acids: CASSYERARADEQFF. CDR3 nucleotide sequence: TGTGCCAGCAGTTATGAGCGGGCGCGCGCCGATGAGCAGTTCTTC.